These T cell receptor beta chains were read from a single sample in a study of blood T cell repertoires in COVID-19. Here immunoSEQ multiplex PCR was the method, and the copy in TCRdb shows in-frame clones only, minus some. The sample carries 85,000 to 120,000 clones, approximately 84% recorded once. Source material: peripheral blood. All receptors come from a human donor in a cohort sampled during active COVID-19. Both conserved end residues are part of each CDR3. The D gene is left open where the match is weak. The size entry is marked missing in some rows and otherwise reads once, few, many or a size class.

j_gene: TRBJ1-2
abundance: few
len: 15
v_gene: TRBV4-1
d_gene: .
CDR3nt: TGCGCCAGCAGCCAAGTAGGAACAGGCGGCTATGGCTACACCTTC
CDR3aa: CASSQVGTGGYGYTF

j_gene: TRBJ1-4
abundance: .
len: 12
v_gene: TRBV7-9
d_gene: TRBD1
CDR3nt: TGTGCCAGCAACAGGGGTAATAAAAAACTGTTTTTT
CDR3aa: CASNRGNKKLFF

j_gene: TRBJ2-7
abundance: .
len: 15
v_gene: TRBV11-2
d_gene: .
CDR3nt: TGTGCCAGCAGCTTAGATTCCAGCACAGGCTACGAGCAGTACTTC
CDR3aa: CASSLDSSTGYEQYF

j_gene: TRBJ1-4
abundance: .
len: 13
v_gene: TRBV6-5
d_gene: .
CDR3nt: TGTGCCGCTCGGGGGACAACTAATGAAAAACTGTTTTTT
CDR3aa: CAARGTTNEKLFF

j_gene: TRBJ2-5
abundance: once
len: 15
v_gene: TRBV3-1/TRBV3-2
d_gene: .
CDR3nt: TGTGCCAGCAGCCCTCGCCCGGCAGGCTTGAAGACCCAGTACTTC
CDR3aa: CASSPRPAGLKTQYF

j_gene: TRBJ2-7
abundance: few
len: 13
v_gene: TRBV2
d_gene: .
CDR3nt: TGTGCCAGCAGCCTGTGGGCAGGCCACGAGCAGTACTTC
CDR3aa: CASSLWAGHEQYF

j_gene: TRBJ1-2
abundance: .
len: 15
v_gene: TRBV5-6
d_gene: .
CDR3nt: TGTGCCAGCAGCTACCGGGACTCGAGGTACTATGGCTACACCTTC
CDR3aa: CASSYRDSRYYGYTF

j_gene: TRBJ2-3
abundance: .
len: 15
v_gene: TRBV9
d_gene: .
CDR3nt: TGTGCCAGCAGCGTAGGGCTAGCGTTTACAGATACGCAGTATTTT
CDR3aa: CASSVGLAFTDTQYF

j_gene: TRBJ1-1
abundance: .
len: 15
v_gene: TRBV7-6
d_gene: .
CDR3nt: TGTGCCAGCAGCTTAACGGGGGGCACTAACACTGAAGCTTTCTTT
CDR3aa: CASSLTGGTNTEAFF

j_gene: TRBJ2-1
abundance: .
len: 15
v_gene: TRBV11-3
d_gene: TRBD2
CDR3nt: TGTGCCAGCAGCTTACTAGCGGGGGCCTACAATGAGCAGTTCTTC
CDR3aa: CASSLLAGAYNEQFF

j_gene: TRBJ1-5
abundance: .
len: 15
v_gene: TRBV20-1
d_gene: TRBD1
CDR3nt: TGCAGTGCTAGTAGACAGGGATATAGCAATCAGCCCCAGCATTTT
CDR3aa: CSASRQGYSNQPQHF

j_gene: TRBJ1-3
abundance: .
len: 14
v_gene: TRBV7-2
d_gene: .
CDR3nt: TGTGCCAGCAGCTTAGGAGGGAGTGGAAACACCATATATTTT
CDR3aa: CASSLGGSGNTIYF

j_gene: TRBJ1-3
abundance: .
len: 15
v_gene: TRBV7-2
d_gene: .
CDR3nt: TGTGCCAGCAGCTTAGAGTCGGGATCTGGAAACACCATATATTTT
CDR3aa: CASSLESGSGNTIYF

j_gene: TRBJ1-2
abundance: .
len: 14
v_gene: TRBV3-1/TRBV3-2
d_gene: TRBD1
CDR3nt: TGTGCCAGCAGCCTAGACAGGGGCGCTCGTGGCTACACCTTC
CDR3aa: CASSLDRGARGYTF

j_gene: TRBJ2-3
abundance: .
len: 15
v_gene: TRBV7-9
d_gene: TRBD1
CDR3nt: TGTGCCAGCAGCTTAAGGACAGGGGGCGCAGATACGCAGTATTTT
CDR3aa: CASSLRTGGADTQYF

j_gene: TRBJ2-2
abundance: .
len: 14
v_gene: TRBV7-3
d_gene: .
CDR3nt: TGTGCCAGCAGCTTAGTCAGGAACACCGGGGAGCTGTTTTTT
CDR3aa: CASSLVRNTGELFF

j_gene: TRBJ1-1
abundance: .
len: 14
v_gene: TRBV3-1/TRBV3-2
d_gene: TRBD1
CDR3nt: TGTGCCAGCAGCATCCGGACAGGATACACTGAAGCTTTCTTT
CDR3aa: CASSIRTGYTEAFF

j_gene: TRBJ2-2
abundance: .
len: 16
v_gene: TRBV7-2
d_gene: TRBD2
CDR3nt: TGTGCCAGCAGCTTCTCCCAGCGGGGGGGCGTCGGGGAGCTGTTTTTT
CDR3aa: CASSFSQRGGVGELFF

j_gene: TRBJ2-3
abundance: .
len: 14
v_gene: TRBV7-2
d_gene: .
CDR3nt: TGTGCCGCCCAGGGGAGCCTAAGCACAGATACGCAGTATTTT
CDR3aa: CAAQGSLSTDTQYF

j_gene: TRBJ2-7
abundance: .
len: 12
v_gene: TRBV18
d_gene: .
CDR3nt: TGTGCCAGCTCACCTTCGGTCTACGAGCAGTACTTC
CDR3aa: CASSPSVYEQYF

j_gene: TRBJ1-6
abundance: .
len: 15
v_gene: TRBV19
d_gene: .
CDR3nt: TGTGCCAGTAGTACCTGGAACAGCTATAATTCACCCCTCCACTTT
CDR3aa: CASSTWNSYNSPLHF

j_gene: TRBJ1-1
abundance: .
len: 13
v_gene: TRBV7-2
d_gene: .
CDR3nt: TGTGCCAGCAGCTTATATCAGGGCACTGAAGCTTTCTTT
CDR3aa: CASSLYQGTEAFF

j_gene: TRBJ1-1
abundance: .
len: 13
v_gene: TRBV28
d_gene: .
CDR3nt: TGTGCCAGCAGGACCGGGTACGACACTGAAGCTTTCTTT
CDR3aa: CASRTGYDTEAFF

j_gene: TRBJ1-2
abundance: .
len: 19
v_gene: TRBV19
d_gene: TRBD1
CDR3nt: TGTGCCAGTAGTCTCCGATTGGACAGGGACGGTTCAAGGACCTATGGCTACACCTTC
CDR3aa: CASSLRLDRDGSRTYGYTF

j_gene: TRBJ2-1
abundance: .
len: 17
v_gene: TRBV4-3
d_gene: .
CDR3nt: TGCGCCAGCAGCCAAATGATTGCGGGACCACCCTACAATGAGCAGTTCTTC
CDR3aa: CASSQMIAGPPYNEQFF

j_gene: TRBJ1-2
abundance: once
len: 15
v_gene: TRBV11-2
d_gene: .
CDR3nt: TGTGCCAGCAGCTTAGATCGAGACAGTTCAAATGGCTACACCTTC
CDR3aa: CASSLDRDSSNGYTF

j_gene: TRBJ1-1
abundance: .
len: 13
v_gene: TRBV12-3/TRBV12-4
d_gene: TRBD1
CDR3nt: TGTGCCAGCAGCTGGGACAGCTCCACTGAAGCTTTCTTT
CDR3aa: CASSWDSSTEAFF

j_gene: TRBJ2-7
abundance: .
len: 16
v_gene: TRBV7-6
d_gene: TRBD1
CDR3nt: TGTGCCAGCAGCCCCTCCCGGGACAGGGGCGTCTACGAGCAGTACTTC
CDR3aa: CASSPSRDRGVYEQYF

j_gene: TRBJ1-5
abundance: .
len: 15
v_gene: TRBV6-2/TRBV6-3
d_gene: TRBD1
CDR3nt: TGTGCCAGCAGTCCCGGGGGACAGGTCGTCAATCCCCAGCATTTT
CDR3aa: CASSPGGQVVNPQHF

j_gene: TRBJ1-2
abundance: .
len: 14
v_gene: TRBV11-3
d_gene: .
CDR3nt: TGTGCCAGCAGCTTTTCGAAGGGGAACTATGGCTACACCTTC
CDR3aa: CASSFSKGNYGYTF

j_gene: TRBJ1-5
abundance: .
len: 15
v_gene: TRBV7-2
d_gene: .
CDR3nt: TGTGCCAGCAGCTTAGGGGCGGGGGCTTGGCAGCCCCAGCATTTT
CDR3aa: CASSLGAGAWQPQHF

j_gene: TRBJ2-6
abundance: .
len: 15
v_gene: TRBV18
d_gene: .
CDR3nt: TGTGCCAGCTCACAGGGGGTAGCGGGGGCCAACGTCCTGACTTTC
CDR3aa: CASSQGVAGANVLTF

j_gene: TRBJ2-1
abundance: .
len: 16
v_gene: TRBV14
d_gene: TRBD1
CDR3nt: TGTGCCAGCAGCCGGGTCGGGGGGACAGGGAGGTATGAGCAGTTCTTC
CDR3aa: CASSRVGGTGRYEQFF

j_gene: TRBJ2-2
abundance: .
len: 15
v_gene: TRBV19
d_gene: .
CDR3nt: TGTGCCAGTAGTATAGGTCAGGGGAACACCGGGGAGCTGTTTTTT
CDR3aa: CASSIGQGNTGELFF

j_gene: TRBJ1-1
abundance: .
len: 16
v_gene: TRBV5-4
d_gene: TRBD1
CDR3nt: TGTGCCAGCAGCTCGGGACAGGGACTTGGGAACACTGAAGCTTTCTTT
CDR3aa: CASSSGQGLGNTEAFF

j_gene: TRBJ1-4
abundance: .
len: 13
v_gene: TRBV7-9
d_gene: TRBD1
CDR3nt: TGTGCCAGCAGCGGACAGGCTAATGAAAAACTGTTTTTT
CDR3aa: CASSGQANEKLFF

j_gene: TRBJ2-6
abundance: .
len: 17
v_gene: TRBV3-1/TRBV3-2
d_gene: .
CDR3nt: TGTGCCACCCCCAAGCGGGCTAGCGAATCTGGGGCCAACGTCCTGACTTTC
CDR3aa: CATPKRASESGANVLTF

j_gene: TRBJ2-3
abundance: .
len: 15
v_gene: TRBV5-1
d_gene: TRBD1
CDR3nt: TGCGCCAGCAGAAGACAGGGATCGAGTCCAGATACGCAGTATTTT
CDR3aa: CASRRQGSSPDTQYF

j_gene: TRBJ1-5
abundance: .
len: 15
v_gene: TRBV7-2
d_gene: TRBD1
CDR3nt: TGTGCCAGCAGCGAGACAGGGATTAGCAATCAGCCCCAGCATTTT
CDR3aa: CASSETGISNQPQHF

j_gene: TRBJ2-2
abundance: .
len: 15
v_gene: TRBV4-1
d_gene: .
CDR3nt: TGCGCCAGCAGCCAAGAATCGGGGGAAGCCGGGGAGCTGTTTTTT
CDR3aa: CASSQESGEAGELFF

j_gene: TRBJ2-1
abundance: .
len: 13
v_gene: TRBV30
d_gene: TRBD2
CDR3nt: TGTGCCTGGTCGGGAGGGGCGTCCAATGAGCAGTTCTTC
CDR3aa: CAWSGGASNEQFF

j_gene: TRBJ2-5
abundance: .
len: 16
v_gene: TRBV7-2
d_gene: TRBD2
CDR3nt: TGTGCCAGCAGCTTTAACGGCGGGGGGGTAAAAGAGACCCAGTACTTC
CDR3aa: CASSFNGGGVKETQYF

j_gene: TRBJ1-1
abundance: .
len: 13
v_gene: TRBV6-5
d_gene: .
CDR3nt: TGTGCCAGCAGGAGGGGGATTAACACTGAAGCTTTCTTT
CDR3aa: CASRRGINTEAFF

j_gene: TRBJ1-1
abundance: .
len: 14
v_gene: TRBV5-1
d_gene: TRBD1
CDR3nt: TGCGCCAGCAGCTGGGGGACAGGGAACACTGAAGCTTTCTTT
CDR3aa: CASSWGTGNTEAFF

j_gene: TRBJ1-2
abundance: .
len: 14
v_gene: TRBV5-4
d_gene: TRBD1
CDR3nt: TGTGCCAGCACTAGACCGACAGGGGGCGGAGGCTACACCTTC
CDR3aa: CASTRPTGGGGYTF

j_gene: TRBJ1-2
abundance: .
len: 14
v_gene: TRBV28
d_gene: .
CDR3nt: TGTGCCAGCAGTTTGTGGGGGCGGAACTATGGCTACACCTTC
CDR3aa: CASSLWGRNYGYTF

j_gene: TRBJ2-7
abundance: .
len: 13
v_gene: TRBV5-4
d_gene: .
CDR3nt: TGTGCCAGCAGCTTGTTTGACGGGGGTGTGCAGTACTTC
CDR3aa: CASSLFDGGVQYF

j_gene: TRBJ2-7
abundance: .
len: 14
v_gene: TRBV7-8
d_gene: .
CDR3nt: TGTGCCAGCAGCTTAGGACCCGGGGTCTACGAGCAGTACTTC
CDR3aa: CASSLGPGVYEQYF

j_gene: TRBJ1-1
abundance: few
len: 14
v_gene: TRBV6-2/TRBV6-3
d_gene: TRBD1
CDR3nt: TGTGCCAGCAGTTACTCGGGACAGGGAACTGAAGCTTTCTTT
CDR3aa: CASSYSGQGTEAFF

j_gene: TRBJ2-7
abundance: few
len: 13
v_gene: TRBV7-8
d_gene: .
CDR3nt: TGTGCCAGCAGCACCGACAGGTTTAACGAGCAGTACTTC
CDR3aa: CASSTDRFNEQYF

j_gene: TRBJ2-3
abundance: .
len: 15
v_gene: TRBV16
d_gene: TRBD1
CDR3nt: TGTGCCAGCAGCCAATCGACAGGGTACACAGATACGCAGTATTTT
CDR3aa: CASSQSTGYTDTQYF

j_gene: TRBJ1-2
abundance: .
len: 15
v_gene: TRBV11-2
d_gene: .
CDR3nt: TGTGCCAGCAGCCTGAGGCGGGGATGGCTCTATGGCTACACCTTC
CDR3aa: CASSLRRGWLYGYTF

j_gene: TRBJ2-1
abundance: .
len: 16
v_gene: TRBV18
d_gene: TRBD2
CDR3nt: TGTGCCAGCTCACCGCCTAGCGGGGGGCAAGAGAATGAGCAGTTCTTC
CDR3aa: CASSPPSGGQENEQFF

j_gene: TRBJ2-3
abundance: .
len: 14
v_gene: TRBV24-1
d_gene: .
CDR3nt: TGTGCCATCGCGAGGGGAGGACCCACAGATACGCAGTATTTT
CDR3aa: CAIARGGPTDTQYF

j_gene: TRBJ1-2
abundance: .
len: 13
v_gene: TRBV2
d_gene: TRBD1
CDR3nt: TGTGCCAGCAGTCGACAGGGGGCCTATGGCTACACCTTC
CDR3aa: CASSRQGAYGYTF